This T cell receptor beta chain was recorded in a study of cytomegalovirus exposure and HLA in healthy donors (dated 2017 in TCRdb). Looking at the study overall: An earlier analysis of approximately 640 of the donors reported 250 to 300 Gb of sequence data and roughly 110 million unique TCR beta sequences from 150 million to 200 million T cells. An early release covering roughly 640 HLA-typed donors comprised around 300 gigabases of sequencing data and around 86 million unique TCR sequences. Of the approximately 400 genotyped donors, around 81% fell in the genetic ancestry cluster associated with self-reported Caucasian donors. The aim of the study was to test whether cataloging public T cell receptors could identify signatures of past pathogen exposure. The study profiled the T cell repertoires of more than 500 subjects by immunosequencing and related them to cytomegalovirus serostatus. Besides the first cohort of approximately 670 subjects, a separate validation cohort made up of 120 or so different subjects was used. High-throughput TCR immunosequencing, statistical association of individual TCRs with disease status, and machine learning were combined to predict cytomegalovirus infection status. To study patterns of TCR occurrence, a later analysis re-analyzed previously published TCR beta repertoires from under 750 donors and added high-resolution HLA genotyping. Rather than drawing on any new phenotypic data, the later analysis identified candidate immune exposures from TCR beta sequences and the way those sequences occurred across donors. To decide whether each TCR beta V gene segment behaved as functional or pseudogenic, an earlier analysis of some 600 of the donors relied on high-throughput TCR beta sequencing. Alongside the repertoire data, information on donor age, sex, ethnicity and CMV serostatus was compiled. A later genetic analysis took genome-wide SNP genotypes for about 55% of the roughly 700 donors and used that subset as a discovery cohort. Every repertoire in the discovery cohort had been generated on one and the same sequencing platform. Class I and class II HLA loci were covered by the typing at four-digit resolution. The number of typed donors differed by locus: roughly 629-630 for A, B, C, DRB1 and DQB1; 522 for DQA1; 600 to 610 for DPA1; and around 490 for DPB1. Roughly 5 DR-DQ haplotypes were handled as single units for association and clustering, since linkage in the cohort was strong. Across 300 to 500 genotyped donors of the cohort, an average of about 240,000 unique TCR beta nucleotide sequences per donor were sequenced, and roughly 20% of those sequences were non-productive.

General conclusions and limits of the study: In both the original and validation cohorts, the classifier was reported to diagnose cytomegalovirus status with high specificity and sensitivity. Some IMGT-functional V segments, including TRBV6-2 and TRBV6-3, could not be distinguished by the 87-base-pair reads and were therefore excluded. Because some donors lacked HLA typing at each locus, the association tests relied only on the typed subset. While some public TCRs were present in many individuals, most TCR sequences turned up only very rarely across donors. The only immune exposure information available for the cohort was CMV serostatus. A further reported finding was that TCR beta sequences accurately predicted the HLA-A and HLA-B alleles for most subjects in the first cohort. The study gave a list of about 150 TCR beta chains associated with cytomegalovirus. Roughly uniform sequencing depth across donors was assumed in presence/absence analyses, although this assumption may not hold. Because counts were too low, more than 15 rarely observed V segments, including chromosome 9 orphons, were left out of the earlier analysis of about 500 of the donors. A later analysis reported that several top co-occurrence clusters appeared linked to parvovirus B19, influenza, CMV and Epstein-Barr virus. An earlier analysis of approximately 570 of the donors showed that most TCR beta V segments appeared in productive rearrangements either about 90% or about 30% of the time, which broadly matched IMGT annotations. A later genetic analysis associated a missense DCLRE1C variant with V-gene and J-gene trimming of TCR beta chains, and an independent cohort replicated the association. In a later analysis, the rate of TCR association differed among HLA loci, with DRB1 alleles having the most associated TCRs and HLA-C alleles having the fewest. According to a later genetic analysis, donors in an Asian-associated ancestry cluster had fewer N-insertions in productive TCRs than the approximately 670-donor mean. A few of the identified cytomegalovirus-associated TCR beta chains were confirmed in vitro to be specific for cytomegalovirus antigens. At a false discovery rate of 0.05, a later analysis linked under 20,000 TCR beta sequences to specific HLA alleles. The sequencing pipeline was judged likely to have produced a cluster of highly shared sequence variants as a technical artifact. Strong co-occurrence of HLA alleles, especially DR and DQ, made assigning TCR associations to individual alleles difficult. According to the authors, the approach could potentially be generalized to other disease states and immunological phenotypes. Linkage disequilibrium might explain the correlated functional status among segregating V segments, but an unknown experimental factor could not be ruled out. A later analysis found that most CMV-associated TCR beta chains appeared HLA-restricted, with HLA associations seemingly driven largely by CMV exposure. In a later analysis, HLA-associated TCR beta chains showed more clonal expansion and lower generation probabilities than non-associated chains that were equally common. Only TCR beta chains were sequenced in this cohort, and the absence of alpha or paired-chain data limited detectable features.

About this clone itself: Its antigen specificity is not known. No base quality values were provided; no much bigger clone lies one nucleotide off.

Libraries were prepared through the immunoSEQ multiplex PCR assay. For the multiplex PCR, a mixture combining 60 forward primers for TCR Vbeta segments and 13 reverse primers for TCR Jbeta segments was used. A multiplex PCR assay on genomic DNA amplified the CDR3 region of rearranged TCR beta genes. The amplified TCR beta libraries were sequenced on the Illumina HiSeq System as 87-base-pair reads. The authors' pipeline ran thus. A later analysis tallied tens of millions of unique TCR beta chains across the 550 to 850 repertoires, and approximately 11 million of those chains were shared by two or more donors. A nearest-neighbor algorithm error-corrected the raw reads and collapsed the reads into unique sequences, merging closely related sequences to remove PCR and sequencing errors. To assign V, D and J gene segments, CDR3 sequences were aligned to IMGT reference sequences. For a sequence to be retained, a match of at least six nucleotides to both a V gene segment and a J gene segment was required. A rearrangement counted as productive if the CDR3 had no stop codons and remained in frame with V and J, and every other rearrangement counted as non-productive. Following IMGT convention, CDR3 was defined as the stretch from the second conserved V-encoded cysteine to the conserved J-encoded phenylalanine. The earlier analysis of about 530 of the donors excluded any sequence lacking an unambiguous match to a single V gene segment. In an earlier analysis of more than 500 of the donors, a V segment was called functional when productive rearrangements were above 56.7%, and segregating when the standard deviation between donors exceeded 5%. To diagnose cytomegalovirus status from the catalog of TCR beta chain sequences, a statistical classification framework was built. In a later analysis, V and J genes were assigned by comparing TCR nucleotide sequences against IMGT/GENE-DB human TR gene sequences. A later analysis assigned CDR3 sequences and most-parsimonious VDJ recombination scenarios with the TCRdist pipeline. In a later analysis, each TCR beta chain was defined by its CDR3 amino acid sequence together with its V-gene family, and reads without a unique V-gene family were excluded. In a later analysis, 450 to 600 highly shared, low-generation-probability nucleotide sequences were removed to address suspected cross-contamination and a sequencing artifact. A later analysis calculated a clonal expansion index for each public chain from normalized within-repertoire ranks of inferred template counts. A later analysis computed generation probabilities with a VDJ recombination model fitted to out-of-frame rearrangements, and checked the results against IGoR. In a later analysis, hypergeometric tests were used to score TCR-TCR, TCR-HLA and TCR-CMV co-occurrence, with a repertoire-size bias correction applied to TCR pairs. A later analysis estimated false discovery rates by permuting HLA or CMV assignments 20 times. In a later analysis, co-occurring TCRs were grouped with DBSCAN, and TCRdist sequence similarity was added when clustering was performed within HLA-allele-positive subsets. Co-occurrence clustering excluded repertoires with fewer than 30,000 or more than 120,000 public chains, plus five with anomalous nucleotide sharing. In its TCRdb copy, this immuneACCESS table keeps in-frame sequences only and misses some clones. Where compared with another copy, unresolved V genes explain less than half of these, and the others have no known cause. V, J and clone size derive from that table, while D and trimming were established from the DNA sequence. The sample records about 130,000 clones, around 77% of which are singletons. Approximately 1.2% of the sample is held by the ten biggest clonotypes.

The cohort was made up of roughly 670 healthy bone marrow donors. All cohort members were sampled while nominally healthy, although unrecorded immune exposures were likely present. The donor tested CMV seronegative and was one of the 352 seronegative cohort members. Every donor gave a peripheral blood sample, and the peripheral blood mononuclear cells from that sample were used for TCR beta sequencing. The Qiagen DNeasy Blood Extraction Kit was used to extract genomic DNA from the blood cell samples. The junction shows trimming of 6 bases on V and 0 bases on J, and the gene matches do not reach 5 bases of it. From the cysteine up to the phenylalanine, the CDR3 has a length of 16 residues. Of all the DNA, just the CDR3 is kept, 48 bases in frame from base 1. CDR1 and CDR2, per the germline V gene, are KGHSH and LQKENI.

This receptor was identified in a man aged 45-65 years in good health and CMV-seronegative. Sequencing input: PBMCs. The chain employs TRBV18 and TRBJ2-6, and 7 junction bases match TRBD1. The bases read TGTGCCAGCTCGTCCACAGGGGCCTCTGGGGCCAACGTCCTGACTTTC. It specifies CASSSTGASGANVLTF.